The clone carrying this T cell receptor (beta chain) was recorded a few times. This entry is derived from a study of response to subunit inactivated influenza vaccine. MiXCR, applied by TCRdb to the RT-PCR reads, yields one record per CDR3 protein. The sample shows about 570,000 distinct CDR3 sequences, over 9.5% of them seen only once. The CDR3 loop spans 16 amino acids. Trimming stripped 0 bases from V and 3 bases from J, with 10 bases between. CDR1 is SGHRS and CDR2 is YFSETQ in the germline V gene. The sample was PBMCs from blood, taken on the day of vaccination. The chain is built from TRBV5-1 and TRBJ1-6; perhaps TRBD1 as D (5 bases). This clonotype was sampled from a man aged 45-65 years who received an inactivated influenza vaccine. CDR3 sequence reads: CASSLAGHRYNSPLHF. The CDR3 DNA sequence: TGCGCCAGCAGCTTGGCCGGACACCGCTATAATTCACCCCTCCACTTT.